This TCR beta chain was captured in a study of neoadjuvant nivolumab and ipilimumab in lung cancer. Study observations and caveats: Resected tumors had greater TCR richness and clonality than uninvolved lung.

Notes on this clone: Its antigen is unknown.

The repertoire was sequenced with immunoSEQ multiplex PCR; TCRdb's copy has only in-frame clones and lacks some. Of some 26,000 clones in the sample, around 86% were seen once. V was clipped by 3 bases and J by 4 bases, with 9 bases between them. This CDR3 has 12 amino acids. Germline V gene sequence: CDR1 SQVTM, CDR2 ANQGSEA. The V gene is TRBV29-1, the J gene TRBJ1-1; D perhaps matches TRBD1 (5 bases). This clonotype was obtained from an adult with non-small cell lung cancer. Sequences were derived from tumor tissue, sampled after neoadjuvant nivolumab, alone or with ipilimumab, at or shortly before surgery. This CDR3 is CSVDPRVTEAFF. The CDR3, as DNA: TGCAGCGTTGATCCCAGGGTCACTGAAGCTTTCTTT. Combining the CDR3 with reference TRBV29-1 and TRBJ1-1 gives the whole variable domain SAVISQKPSRDICQRGTSLTIQCQVDSQVTMMFWYRQQPGQSLTLIATANQGSEATYESGFVIDKFPISRPNLTFSTLTVSNMSPEDSSIYLCSVDPRVTEAFFGQGTRLTVV.